Below are 30 T cell receptor beta chains sequenced from a single sample in a study of control samples from healthy donors and cancer patients. Using immunoSEQ multiplex PCR, the repertoire was profiled, and TCRdb retains in-frame clones only, with some absent. The sample shows over 100,000 clones, 90% of them seen only once. Sequenced: blood. Receptors originate from a human donor in good health. The donor label of this sample is uncertain.

The chain recombines TRBV10-3 with TRBJ1-2, with D possibly TRBD1 on 6 matching bases. Germline V lookup: CDR1 ENHRY, CDR2 SYGVKD. V was trimmed by 2 bases and J by 6 bases, leaving 16 bases between them. This CDR3 comprises 15 residues. This CDR3 reads CAISERKDSLNGYTF. CDR3 in DNA: TGTGCCATCAGTGAGAGAAAGGACAGTCTAAATGGCTACACCTTC.

The gene calls are TRBV6-5 and TRBJ1-5; 9 bases agree with TRBD1. The CDR3 length is 13 residues. Per the germline V gene, CDR1 is MNHEY and CDR2 is SVGAGI. The V and J ends lost 8 bases and 10 bases, in that order; junction bases with no gene match: 9. The DNA of the CDR3 is TGTGCCAGCGTTCCGGGACAGGGAGGACCCCAGCATTTT. Its protein product is CASVPGQGGPQHF.

The CDR3 nucleotides are TGTGCCTGGAGGAAAGACGGGAGTCGGTCTGGGGCCAACGTCCTGACTTTC. Amino acid sequence: CAWRKDGSRSGANVLTF. The chain has TRBV30 and TRBJ2-6; D perhaps matches TRBD2 (6 bases). The length of the CDR3 is 17 residues. Trimming removed 3 bases from V and 1 base from J, with 16 bases in between. Germline V gene data show CDR1 as GTSNPN and CDR2 as SVGIG (reference sequence).

The rearrangement joins TRBV5-6 to TRBJ1-5, with a weak D call TRBD1 (5 bases). V lost 0 bases, J lost 0 bases, and 13 bases lay in between. The CDR3 has 17 residues. Germline CDR1 is SGHDT and CDR2 is YYEEEE. The CDR3 DNA sequence: TGTGCCAGCAGCTTGGGAAGGGACCCATATAGCAATCAGCCCCAGCATTTT. Encoded protein: CASSLGRDPYSNQPQHF. Based on the CDR3 plus reference TRBV5-6 and TRBJ1-5, the full variable domain is DAGVTQSPTHLIKTRGQQVTLRCSPKSGHDTVSWYQQALGQGPQFIFQYYEEEERQRGNFPDRFSGHQFPNYSSELNVNALLLGDSALYLCASSLGRDPYSNQPQHFGDGTRLSIL.

The chain links TRBV6-5 to TRBJ1-4; 7 bases fit TRBD1. Per germline, CDR1 MNHEY and CDR2 SVGAGI. The V gene end was trimmed by 5 bases and the J gene end by 4 bases; junction bases not matched to a gene: 4. There are 14 residues in the CDR3. DNA of the CDR3: TGTGCCAGCAGTACCCGGGACAGTAATGAAAAACTGTTTTTT. Protein sequence: CASSTRDSNEKLFF.

DNA for the CDR3: TGTGCCACCAGTGACCCAGGGGAAGGCACAGATACGCAGTATTTT. It yields the protein CATSDPGEGTDTQYF. The gene calls are TRBV24-1 and TRBJ2-3, with D possibly TRBD1 on 6 matching bases. Looked up from germline, CDR1 is KGHDR and CDR2 is SFDVKD. V lost 4 bases and J lost 1, with 11 bases in between. The CDR3 is 15 residues long.

The CDR3 DNA is TGTGCCAGCAGCCAAGCGAGGAGCTCCTACAATGAGCAGTTCTTC. Protein sequence: CASSQARSSYNEQFF. This chain links TRBV14 with TRBJ2-1; D ambiguous. The CDR3 consists of 15 residues. V dropped 1 base and J dropped 0 bases, with 7 bases sitting between them. Germline V gives CDR1 SGHDN, CDR2 FVKESK. The full variable domain, completed using reference TRBV14 and TRBJ2-1, is EAGVTQFPSHSVIEKGQTVTLRCDPISGHDNLYWYRRVMGKEIKFLLHFVKESKQDESGMPNNRFLAERTGGTYSTLKVQPAELEDSGVYFCASSQARSSYNEQFFGPGTRLTVL.

For this clone: This CDR3 is missing its conserved last phenylalanine or tryptophan, likely due to a read error. Because the CDR3's place on the DNA is in doubt, the DNA is left out and the CDR3 is given as listed by TCRdb. The chain has TRBV3-1 (or the pseudogene TRBV3-2) and TRBJ2-3; the D segment call TRBD2 is taken from the table without a DNA check. Germline CDR1 reads LGHDT; CDR2 reads YNNKEL (reference sequence). The CDR3 spans 14 amino acids, including both terminal residues. The CDR3 reads CASSSRTSGGPFVV.

This clone came up once. The CDR3 loop reads CASSQSTGVSEKLFF. CDR3 coding DNA: TGTGCCAGCTCACAGTCCACAGGGGTCAGTGAAAAACTGTTTTTT. V gene TRBV18 combines with J gene TRBJ1-4, with 7 nucleotides matching TRBD1. V was pared by 4 bases and J by 7 bases, with 9 bases of the junction left unmatched. Germline V gene sequence: CDR1 KGHSH, CDR2 LQKENI. The CDR3 covers 15 residues.

Points on this clone: Other DNA sequences in this sample translate to the same CDR3. The rearrangement uses TRBV5-6 and TRBJ1-1; D perhaps matches TRBD1 (5 bases). V lost 0 bases, J lost 2 bases, and 8 bases lay in between. CDR3 length: 14 amino acids. Germline-derived CDR1 and CDR2 are SGHDT and YYEEEE. This CDR3 is CASSLGGANTEAFF. The CDR3 DNA is TGTGCCAGCAGCTTGGGTGGGGCCAACACTGAAGCTTTCTTT.

This clone came up once. This chain connects TRBV27 to TRBJ2-1; D assignment may be TRBD1 or TRBD2 (6 bases each). Deletions cut 0 bases from V and 5 bases from J, with 14 bases between. The germline gives CDR1 MNHEY, CDR2 SMNVEV (reference sequence). The CDR3 is made up of 16 amino acids. The CDR3 bases are TGTGCCAGCAGTTTATCGTGGGGGGCGAAGGACAATGAGCAGTTCTTC. This gives the protein CASSLSWGAKDNEQFF.

V usage is TRBV3-1 (or the pseudogene TRBV3-2) and J usage is TRBJ1-6, with TRBD1 matching over 10 bases. The V and J ends lost 4 bases and 7 bases, in that order; junction bases with no gene match: 4. Germline-derived CDR1 and CDR2 are LGHDT and YNNKEL (reference sequence). The CDR3 has 15 residues. The chain's CDR3 is CASSLRDRGNSPLHF. In nucleotides, the CDR3 is TGTGCCAGCAGCCTCCGGGACAGGGGAAATTCACCCCTCCACTTT.

The V and J genes are TRBV10-2 and TRBJ2-1, with D tentatively TRBD1 (6 bases). CDR3 length: 14 amino acids. Germline V lookup: CDR1 WSHSY, CDR2 SAAADI. The V gene lost 7 bases and the J gene lost 7 bases, with 17 bases spanning the gap. The CDR3 nucleotides are TGCGCCAGCAAATGGGCAGGGGCAGGTAATGAGCAGTTCTTC. It is translated as CASKWAGAGNEQFF.

This clone was counted once. This chain connects TRBV7-9 to TRBJ1-3; D is possibly TRBD1 (5 bases). Per germline, CDR1 SEHNR and CDR2 FQNEAQ (reference sequence). This CDR3 is 16 amino acids long. The germline V and J ends were trimmed by 1 base and 4 bases, with 14 bases remaining between them. The DNA for the CDR3 is TGTGCCAGCAGCTTAGGTGGCCGGGGGTCGGGAAACACCATATATTTT. The encoded protein is CASSLGGRGSGNTIYF.

The chain is built from TRBV12-3 or TRBV12-4 and TRBJ1-5; D call uncertain. The CDR3 spans 12 residues. The germline V and J ends were trimmed by 6 bases and 9 bases, with 12 bases remaining between them. The CDR3: CASSPPGGPQHF. The CDR3 nucleotides read TGTGCCAGCAGCCCACCCGGCGGGCCCCAGCATTTT.

The chain couples TRBV6-2 or TRBV6-3 to TRBJ1-1; D unresolved. CDR3 length: 14 amino acids. The V and J ends lost 0 bases and 10 bases respectively, with 15 bases between them. CDR1 MNHEY and CDR2 SVGEGT come from the germline V gene. CDR3 sequence (DNA): TGTGCCAGCAGTTACTCGATAACATCCCTGAGAGCTTTCTTT. The encoded protein is CASSYSITSLRAFF.

The J gene is TRBJ2-3, the V gene TRBV4-1, with 7 bases fitting TRBD2. Trimming took 2 bases from V and 1 from J; bases not matched to a gene: 3. The CDR3 is made up of 15 amino acids. Germline loops: CDR1 MGHRA, CDR2 YSYEKL. The CDR3 sequence: CASSQSGEGTDTQYF. The CDR3 nucleotides read TGCGCCAGCAGCCAAAGCGGGGAGGGCACAGATACGCAGTATTTT.

The J gene is TRBJ2-1, the V gene TRBV7-9; D may be TRBD2 (5 bases). Looked up from germline, CDR1 is SEHNR and CDR2 is FQNEAQ (reference sequence). The CDR3 has 14 amino acids. V lost 3 bases and J lost 5, with 11 bases in between. The CDR3 here is CASSFDRGHNEQFF. The DNA for the CDR3 is TGTGCCAGCAGCTTTGACCGGGGTCACAATGAGCAGTTCTTC.

J is TRBJ1-2 and V is TRBV4-3; a possible D gene is TRBD1 (5 bases). Trimming shortened V by 0 bases and J by 8 bases, and 13 bases separated the two germline ends. The CDR3 totals 14 residues. Germline CDR1 reads LGHNA; CDR2 reads YSLEER. CDR3 DNA: TGCGCCAGCAGCCAAGATTGGGCAGGGCGGGGCTACACCTTC. It codes for CASSQDWAGRGYTF.

The chain's CDR3 is CASSTTGTSGGASDTQYF. The CDR3 nucleotides are TGTGCCAGCAGCACAACCGGGACTAGCGGGGGGGCATCAGATACGCAGTATTTT. The V and J genes are TRBV7-2 and TRBJ2-3; 16 bases map to TRBD2. The CDR3 is made up of 18 amino acids. Germline V lookup: CDR1 SGHTA, CDR2 FQGNSA. The ends lost 5 bases at V and 4 bases at J; junction bases unmatched: 9.

This clone was seen just once. The rearrangement joins TRBV14 to TRBJ1-2; 7 nucleotides align to TRBD1. This CDR3 contains 16 residues. Germline trimming cut 4 bases from V and 3 bases from J; bases unmatched to any gene: 11. The germline V gene encodes CDR1 SGHDN and CDR2 FVKESK. The CDR3 sequence: CASSLTTGTIDYGYTF. The CDR3 DNA reads TGTGCCAGCAGCCTTACGACAGGGACGATAGACTATGGCTACACCTTC.

The CDR3, as DNA: TGTGCCAGCAAAGCAGGGGGCAACTATGGCTACACCTTC. Translated, it gives CASKAGGNYGYTF. The chain employs TRBV2 and TRBJ1-2; 8 bases agree with TRBD1. The CDR3 totals 13 residues. V gave up 7 bases and J gave up 2 bases; unmatched junction bases: 3. Germline CDR1 is SNHLY and CDR2 is FYNNEI.

This chain uses TRBV19 with TRBJ2-1, with D unclear. Germline values: CDR1 LNHDA, CDR2 SQIVND (reference sequence). The ends were cut back, 7 bases at V and 0 bases at J, with 13 bases in the middle. This CDR3 contains 15 residues. DNA for the CDR3: TGTGCCAGTACCCCCGGACGGAGCTCCTACAATGAGCAGTTCTTC. Amino acid sequence: CASTPGRSSYNEQFF.

CDR3 nucleotides: TGTGCCAGCAGTTACGTTGGGACCCGCACAGATACGCAGTATTTT. It is translated as CASSYVGTRTDTQYF. The V and J genes are TRBV6-2 or TRBV6-3 and TRBJ2-3; D may match TRBD1 or TRBD2 (5 bases each). V lost 2 bases, J lost 1 base, and 10 bases lay in between. The CDR3 runs 15 residues. Germline V gene sequence: CDR1 MNHEY, CDR2 SVGEGT.

The chain's CDR3 is CASSEIGQNLLNTEAFF. CDR3 DNA: TGTGCCAGCAGTGAAATAGGCCAGAACTTGTTGAACACTGAAGCTTTCTTT. The genes are TRBV6-1 and TRBJ1-1; the D is unclear. Germline assignment: CDR1 MNHNS and CDR2 SASEGT. This CDR3 has 17 residues. The germline V and J ends were trimmed by 2 bases and 0 bases, with 16 bases remaining between them.

The chain recombines TRBV7-6 with TRBJ2-6; possibly TRBD1 for D (5 bases). The CDR3 has 17 amino acids. Germline CDR1 is SGHVS and CDR2 is FNYEAQ. The V end was cut by 1 base, the J end by 0 bases, with 10 bases between. CDR3 coding DNA: TGTGCCAGCAGCTTAGGTCAGGGCCGCTCTGGGGCCAACGTCCTGACTTTC. Translating it yields CASSLGQGRSGANVLTF.

The chain couples TRBV12-3 or TRBV12-4 to TRBJ2-1, with D possibly called TRBD1 or TRBD2 (5 bases each). The CDR3 sequence is 13 residues long. Trimming left V 5 bases short and J 7 bases short, with 12 bases between. CDR3 region: CASSSSGRNEQFF. The CDR3 bases are TGTGCCAGCAGTAGCTCAGGGAGAAATGAGCAGTTCTTC.

CDR3 region: CATGGRGHDSNQPQHF. CDR3 DNA sequence: TGTGCCACGGGCGGCAGGGGGCATGATAGCAATCAGCCCCAGCATTTT. V and J are TRBV25-1 and TRBJ1-5; 8 bases map to TRBD1. The CDR3 extends over 16 amino acids. Germline loops: CDR1 MGHDK, CDR2 SYGVNS. Unmatched junction bases numbered 11, after V lost 10 bases and J lost 0 bases.

In its sample, this clone was seen once. This chain joins TRBV3-1 (or the pseudogene TRBV3-2) and TRBJ2-1; D tentatively reads TRBD1 or TRBD2 (7 bases each). Trimming pared 3 bases from V and 8 bases from J, leaving 14 bases between. Germline loops: CDR1 LGHDT, CDR2 YNNKEL (reference sequence). This CDR3 region has 14 residues. CDR3 residues: CASSQEGGTDEQFF. Here the CDR3 DNA reads TGTGCCAGCAGCCAGGAGGGAGGGACAGATGAGCAGTTCTTC.

This chain uses TRBV10-3 with TRBJ2-7; D is perhaps TRBD1 (6 bases). CDR1 ENHRY and CDR2 SYGVKD come from the germline V gene. Deletions cut 3 bases from V and 0 bases from J, with 15 bases between. CDR3 length equals 16 residues. CDR3 region: CAISETQGSFSYEQYF. CDR3 in DNA: TGTGCCATCAGTGAAACACAGGGATCTTTCTCCTACGAGCAGTACTTC.